Listed below are T cell receptor beta chains from one sample, sequenced in a study of blood T cell repertoires in COVID-19. Clones were sequenced by immunoSEQ multiplex PCR, and TCRdb holds only the in-frame ones, with some missing. Seen here are about 150,000 clones, roughly 91% observed once, and the top ten hold just under 3%. The sequenced material came from peripheral blood. The receptors shown here come from a man aged 55 to 69 with active or convalescent COVID-19. Both conserved end residues are trimmed from each CDR3.

TRBV20-1	TRBJ1-1	SARRAGEAF
TRBV24-1	TRBJ2-2	ATSDWKGHMNTGELF
TRBV19	TRBJ1-1	ASFGGEAF
TRBV7-9	TRBJ1-1	ASSPDSQNTEAF
TRBV7-3	TRBJ2-1	ASSLGSGLEVEQF
TRBV5-5	TRBJ1-6	ASSLQGAGDSPLH
TRBV11-2	TRBJ1-1	ASSSRDSFYTEAF
TRBV7-2	TRBJ1-1	ASSFSPGTEAF
TRBV29-1	TRBJ1-3	SVEEGGEGLGNTIY
TRBV7-9	TRBJ1-4	ASSSPARQGGLTNEKLF
TRBV7-6	TRBJ2-1	ASSPVGGGSSYNEQF
TRBV28	TRBJ1-2	ASSLGGTVYGYT
TRBV27	TRBJ2-1	ASSFTGTSGPSYNEQF
TRBV6-5	TRBJ2-7	ASSYSNLAGSFEQY
TRBV29-1	TRBJ1-2	SVEDPASFYGYT
TRBV6-5	TRBJ1-3	ASSSAGAQGNTIY
TRBV5-5	TRBJ1-4	ASSSQGGNEKLF
TRBV4-2	TRBJ2-2	ASSQPSSAYTGELF
TRBV9	TRBJ2-1	ASSVGPAGNNEQF
TRBV27	TRBJ2-3	ASSLGQGKGTDTQY
TRBV7-2	TRBJ2-7	ASSSLSSYEQY
TRBV4-2	TRBJ1-1	ASSKAGEGITEAF
TRBV6-1	TRBJ2-7	ASSDPGLAGGSYEQY
TRBV28	TRBJ1-2	ASRPSGGRGYT
TRBV6-6	TRBJ1-2	ASRAAANYGYT
TRBV2	TRBJ1-5	ASCGGQGQPQH
TRBV30	TRBJ2-3	AWQDRVTDTQY
TRBV6-5	TRBJ1-3	ASKSGEAGNTIY
TRBV5-4	TRBJ2-3	ASSSGLAGKSRDTQY
TRBV6-2/TRBV6-3	TRBJ1-1	ASSYLQGPGDRTEAF
TRBV5-4	TRBJ2-7	ASSFQDRVYEQY
TRBV6-5	TRBJ1-4	ASSRGRGINEKLF
TRBV28	TRBJ1-5	ASSQTVNQPQH
TRBV18	TRBJ2-7	ASSPKEGTGEQY
TRBV5-4	TRBJ2-5	ASSIGLAGGQETQY
TRBV5-4	TRBJ2-7	ASSLSASSGSTYEQY
TRBV24-1	TRBJ2-2	ATSDFWPNTGELF
TRBV5-4	TRBJ2-7	ASSLALAGVSYEQY
TRBV5-5	TRBJ2-5	ASSLYGGETQY
TRBV9	TRBJ2-3	ASGVELGGTDTQY
TRBV20-1	TRBJ1-6	SASEGQGNSPLH
TRBV24-1	TRBJ2-3	ATSDSTGWLDTQY
TRBV28	TRBJ1-1	ASSLPGKTEAF
TRBV6-5	TRBJ1-2	ASRVTGSNYGYT
TRBV3-1/TRBV3-2	TRBJ2-6	ASSQGEDRSSGANVLT
TRBV9	TRBJ1-1	ASSARQSNTEAF
TRBV28	TRBJ2-2	ASWLGELF
TRBV29-1	TRBJ2-3	SVVASGSTDTQY
TRBV9	TRBJ2-3	ASSVSGGNTDTQY